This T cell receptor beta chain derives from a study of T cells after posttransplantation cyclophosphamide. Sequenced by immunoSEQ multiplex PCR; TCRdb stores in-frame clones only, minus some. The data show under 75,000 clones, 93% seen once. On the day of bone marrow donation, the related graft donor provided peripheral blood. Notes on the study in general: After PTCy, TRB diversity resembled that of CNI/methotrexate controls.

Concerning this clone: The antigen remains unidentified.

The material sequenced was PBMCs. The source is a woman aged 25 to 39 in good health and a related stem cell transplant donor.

The DNA for the CDR3 is TGTGCCAGCAGCTTAGGTGGGCCCCAGCATTTT. It translates to CASSLGGPQHF. The V and J genes are TRBV7-2 and TRBJ1-5; no clear D. The CDR3 contains 11 residues. Germline CDR1 is SGHTA and CDR2 is FQGNSA. Trimming stripped 1 base from V and 9 bases from J, with 4 bases between.